This T cell receptor beta chain appears in the sequencing data of a study of T cell responses to AZD1222 COVID-19 vaccine. Study-wide results and caveats: Repertoire sampling occurred only after the peak T cell response. White British people made up most donors, females outnumbered males, and clonal diversity was possibly underestimated.

Of note for this clone: Antigen specificity is unknown.

Clones were sequenced by immunoSEQ multiplex PCR, and TCRdb holds only the in-frame ones, with some missing. The table records around 150,000 clones, about 90% of them present only once. Germline V gene lookup returns CDR1 GTSNPN and CDR2 SVGIG (reference sequence). The CDR3 spans 13 residues. With 3 bases removed from V and 1 base from J, the gap between germline ends came to 9 bases. V usage is TRBV30 and J usage is TRBJ1-1; no reliable D call. This receptor was taken from an adult who received the AZD1222 COVID-19 vaccine. The input for sequencing was peripheral blood, taken 28 days after the second AZD1222 dose. The CDR3 sequence: CAWSSRSNTEAFF. In DNA form, the CDR3 reads TGTGCCTGGAGCTCCCGCTCGAACACTGAAGCTTTCTTT.